The TCR beta chain described here comes from a study of blood T cell repertoires in COVID-19 (dated by TCRdb to the early 2020s). With respect to the entire study: The collaborator samples originated in the United States, Italy and Spain and spanned the acute and convalescent phases of COVID-19. The material from the prospective study consisted of cDNA or gDNA derived from T cells, B-cell-depleted T cells, or PBMCs. Deeply sampled blood TCRbeta repertoires from subjects exposed to, actively infected with, or recovered from COVID-19 were included in the dataset. The repertoires were released in a freely available public database meant as a resource for research on the immune response to SARS-CoV-2. The samples were drawn from two sources: the first 160 participants of the ongoing ImmuneRACE study, and 1,254 subjects contributed by 6 global collaborators. The sample metadata nearly always contained a de-identified subject ID, COVID-19 status, age in years and sex. Where available, HLA class I and class II types were obtained from metadata supplied by the sample provider rather than from assay-based typing.

A note on this clone: Its antigen specificity is not known. The input lacks base qualities; no much larger clone sits a single base away. Other DNA sequences in the same sample also yield this CDR3.

TCRbeta CDR3 regions were amplified from genomic DNA by means of the immunoSEQ Assay, a bias-controlled multiplex PCR. Per the original workflow: The number of nucleated cells in each sample was estimated from the amplification of reference gene primers within the assay. To quantify the absolute abundance of each unique TCRbeta CDR3 rearrangement, sequence reads were collapsed and filtered. For each sample, productive Simpson clonality was calculated as the square root of Simpson's diversity index over productive rearrangements. TCRdb holds this immuneACCESS table with in-frame rearrangements only. Some clones are missing; in checked studies, unresolved V genes explain under half, and the rest has no known cause. The D gene and trimming were derived from the DNA, and the V and J assignments and clone size from that table. This sample is represented by fewer than 250,000 clones; approximately 86% of them were singletons. The leading ten clones occupy under 0.9% of the sample.

What the research found in general, with its limitations: The quantity of clinical and demographic metadata differed by source and by participant and was supplied without curation.

The collaborating institutions used their own protocols to collect whole blood in K2EDTA tubes. For TCRbeta analysis, collaborator samples were shipped as frozen whole blood, as isolated PBMCs, or as DNA extracted from either sample type. Spanning cysteine to phenylalanine, the CDR3 consists of 15 amino acids. Kept here is only the CDR3 DNA, which spans 45 bases and is read in frame from base 1. V ends up 7 bases short and J 0 bases short, with an unmatched junction base count of 3. CDR1 and CDR2 are drawn from the germline V gene: MDHEN, SYDVKM. Sequencing used peripheral blood. This receptor was obtained from a man in his forties or fifties with acute or convalescent COVID-19. The chain was built from TRBV28 and TRBJ2-3; 11 bases in the junction line up with TRBD2. The CDR3 corresponds to CASIGTSGSTDTQYF. The DNA reads TGTGCCAGCATAGGGACTAGCGGTAGCACAGATACGCAGTATTTT.